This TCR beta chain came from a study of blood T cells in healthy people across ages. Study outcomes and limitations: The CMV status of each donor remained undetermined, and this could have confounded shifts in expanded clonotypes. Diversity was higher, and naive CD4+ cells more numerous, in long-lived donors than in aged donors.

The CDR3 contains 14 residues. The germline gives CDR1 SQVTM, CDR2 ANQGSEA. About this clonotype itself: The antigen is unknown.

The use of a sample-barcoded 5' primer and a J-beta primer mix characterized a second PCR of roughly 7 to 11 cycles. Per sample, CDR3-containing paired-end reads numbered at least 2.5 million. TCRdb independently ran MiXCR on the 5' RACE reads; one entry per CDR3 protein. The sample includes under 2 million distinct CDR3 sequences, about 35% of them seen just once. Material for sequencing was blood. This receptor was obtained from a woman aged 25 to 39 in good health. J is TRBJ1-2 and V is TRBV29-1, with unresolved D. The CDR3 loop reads CGAQPGVGNYGYTF. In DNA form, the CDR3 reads TGCGGCGCCCAGCCCGGAGTGGGGAACTATGGCTACACCTTC.